This T cell receptor beta chain was captured by sequencing in a study of T cell responses to AZD1222 COVID-19 vaccine. Study results and caveats: At study baseline, merely over 5 AZD1222 recipients were seropositive.

The CDR3 covers 12 residues. V was trimmed by 0 bases and J by 5 bases, leaving 5 bases between them. Germline CDR1 SGHRS, CDR2 YFSETQ. Whether given at about 4 or about 12 weeks, second doses were pooled. Sequenced by immunoSEQ multiplex PCR; TCRdb stores in-frame clones only, minus some. The sample holds about 110,000 clones; approximately 92% are singletons and the top ten take around 45%. About this clone itself: Its antigen is not identified.

The chain employs TRBV5-1 and TRBJ1-2; D gene unclear. The sequence was collected from an adult who received the AZD1222 COVID-19 vaccine. The source material was peripheral blood, sampled 28 days after the second AZD1222 dose. The CDR3 loop reads CASSLDFYGYTF. DNA for the CDR3: TGCGCCAGCAGCTTGGACTTTTATGGCTACACCTTC.